Included here is one TCR beta chain sequence, with context. What antigen it recognizes has not been identified. Base qualities are not recorded, but no much larger clone differs from it by a single base. This entry is derived from a study of early stage breast cancer tumors (dated by TCRdb to 2017 to 2019). Study-level background: Of the roughly 17 invasive breast tumors, roughly 12 were found to be estrogen receptor-positive, progesterone receptor-positive and HER2-negative. A total of roughly 2.5 million templates, representing some 1.2 million unique clonotypes, were detected across all samples. A read coverage of roughly 10-fold per sample was achieved on average. Of the approximately twelve ER+/PR+/HER2- tumors, eight were classified as invasive ductal carcinomas and four as invasive lobular carcinomas. General study outcomes and caveats: Chain pairing and functional markers such as CD4, CD8 and FOXP3 were missed by bulk genomic DNA sequencing of unsorted cells. Enriched TCRB sequences shared across patients were mostly commonly generated sequences, unlikely to play an important role in the tumor microenvironment. Compared with adjacent normal breast tissue, tumors had approximately 2.7-fold higher T cell density and higher clonality. Greater similarity was observed between blood and normal breast repertoires than between blood and tumor repertoires, and tumor was distinguished from normal in about 85% of the 16 patients when each tissue was compared with blood. Because the cohort was small, analysis by tumor subtype was not possible.

Taken from approximately 2-4 cm away from the tumor, the adjacent normal breast tissue was rinsed with PBS and kept in prechilled RNAlater. Because of high lipid content and low cell density, about 100-310 mg of normal breast tissue was often needed to obtain sufficient DNA. The study profiled bulk TCR beta-chain repertoires in matched peripheral blood, tumor and adjacent normal breast tissue taken from some 17 patients with early-stage breast cancer. The Qiagen AllPrep DNA/RNA Mini kit was used to extract genomic DNA. Every sample was amplified as two independent genomic DNA replicates, using 0.4 to 0.5 ug for blood and about 1.6 ug for tumor or normal breast. TCRB sequencing of genomic DNA was carried out with the ImmunoSeq Intro kit according to the manufacturer's instructions. The multiplex PCR ran for roughly 31 cycles using proprietary primers and spike-in control sequences for absolute quantification. Single-end 150-bp reads were used to sequence an 87-bp fragment spanning the CDR3 plus the flanking V and J genes. Seven samples, each with two replicates, were multiplexed per lane of an Illumina MiSeq using version 3.0 chemistry. Under the source paper's analysis protocol: Raw data were processed by the vendor's proprietary pipeline, with both replicates merged into one result per sample. Productive rearrangements sharing the V-gene family, CDR3 amino acid sequence and J-gene segment were defined as clonotypes. Clonality was computed as 1 minus the normalized Shannon entropy (Pielou evenness) of TCRB abundances. To estimate T cell density, the total number of templates was divided by the number of input cells, which was inferred from the amount of DNA input. Total repertoire diversity and clonality were estimated with Recon using default parameters. A clonotype was considered tumor-enriched if its abundance in tumor exceeded 0.1% and was at least 32-fold higher than its abundance in normal breast. TCRdb took this table from immuneACCESS and kept in-frame rearrangements with V and J called. Such tables lack part of the clones; where checked against another copy, unresolved V genes explain under half of the gap, and the rest is unexplained. V, J and clone size were drawn from that table, and D and trimming were deduced from the DNA. This sample comprises 8,500 to 10,000 clones, 78% of them detected only once. The top ten clones comprise under 9.5% of the sample.

Inclusive of the bounding cysteine and phenylalanine, the CDR3 is 12 residues long. Only the CDR3 DNA stays, 36 bases, in frame from base 1. V is trimmed back by 8 bases and J by 8 bases, and the junction contains 8 bases that no gene match accounts for. According to the germline V gene (reference sequence), CDR1 reads SEHNR and CDR2 reads FQNEAQ. The sequenced material came from normal breast tissue next to the tumor. The sequence was obtained from a person aged 40 to 49 with breast cancer. The sequence links TRBV7-9 to TRBJ1-2; TRBD1 aligns with 7 central bases. The base sequence is TGTGCCAGCCAGGGGGGGCACGAAGGCTACACCTTC. Its coded protein is CASQGGHEGYTF.